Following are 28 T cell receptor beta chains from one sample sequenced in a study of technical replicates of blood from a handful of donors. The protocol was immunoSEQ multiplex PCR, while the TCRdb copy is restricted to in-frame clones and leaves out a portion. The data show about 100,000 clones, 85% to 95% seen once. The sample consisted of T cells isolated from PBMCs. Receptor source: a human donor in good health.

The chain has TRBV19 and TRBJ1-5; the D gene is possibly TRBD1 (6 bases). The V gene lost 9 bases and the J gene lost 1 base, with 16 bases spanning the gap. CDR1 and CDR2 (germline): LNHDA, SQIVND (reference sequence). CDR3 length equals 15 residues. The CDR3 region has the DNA TGTGCCAGCCGGAGGACAGTTTCAAGCAATCAGCCCCAGCATTTT. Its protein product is CASRRTVSSNQPQHF.

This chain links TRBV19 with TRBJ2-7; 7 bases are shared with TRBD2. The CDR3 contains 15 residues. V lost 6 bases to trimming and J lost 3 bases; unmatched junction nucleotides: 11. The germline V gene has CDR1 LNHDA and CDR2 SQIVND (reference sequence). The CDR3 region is CASSGTTLTIYEQYF. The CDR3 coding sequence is TGTGCCAGTAGCGGGACTACTCTTACTATCTACGAGCAGTACTTC.

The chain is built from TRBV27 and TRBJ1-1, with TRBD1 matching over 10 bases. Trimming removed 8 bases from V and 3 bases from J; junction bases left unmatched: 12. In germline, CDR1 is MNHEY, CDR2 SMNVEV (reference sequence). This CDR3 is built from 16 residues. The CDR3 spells CASGFPGQGRDTEAFF. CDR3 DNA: TGTGCCAGCGGGTTTCCGGGACAGGGGAGGGACACTGAAGCTTTCTTT.

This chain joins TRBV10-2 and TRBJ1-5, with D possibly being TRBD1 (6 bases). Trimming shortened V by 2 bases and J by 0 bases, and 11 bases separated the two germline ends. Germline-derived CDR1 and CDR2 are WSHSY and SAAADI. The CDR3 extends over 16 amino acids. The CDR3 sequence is CASSEGQSYSNQPQHF. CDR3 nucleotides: TGCGCCAGCAGTGAGGGACAGTCTTATAGCAATCAGCCCCAGCATTTT.

Here the CDR3 DNA reads TGTGCCAGCAGCCCCCCGAGGGTGGACGGCGAGCAGTACTTC. Translating it yields CASSPPRVDGEQYF. V usage is TRBV5-6 and J usage is TRBJ2-7; D may be TRBD2 (5 bases). The CDR3 is 14 residues long. CDR1 is SGHDT, CDR2 YYEEEE, per germline. Trimming left V 4 bases short and J 6 bases short, with 17 bases between.

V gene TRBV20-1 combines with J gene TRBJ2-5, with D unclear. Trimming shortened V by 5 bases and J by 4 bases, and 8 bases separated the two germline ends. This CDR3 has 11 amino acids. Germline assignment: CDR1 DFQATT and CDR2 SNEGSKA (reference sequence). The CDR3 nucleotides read TGCAGTGCTCCTAGAGCAGAGACCCAGTACTTC. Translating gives CSAPRAETQYF.

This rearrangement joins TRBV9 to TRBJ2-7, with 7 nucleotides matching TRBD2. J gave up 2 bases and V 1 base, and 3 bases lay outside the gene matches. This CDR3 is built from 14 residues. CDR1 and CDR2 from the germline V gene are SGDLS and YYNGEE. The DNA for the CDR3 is TGTGCCAGCAGCGTAACGGGGGGAGCCTACGAGCAGTACTTC. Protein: CASSVTGGAYEQYF.

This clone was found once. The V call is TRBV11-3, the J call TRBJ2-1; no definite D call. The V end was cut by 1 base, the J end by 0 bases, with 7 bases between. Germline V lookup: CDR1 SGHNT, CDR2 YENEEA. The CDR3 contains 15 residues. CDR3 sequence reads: CASSLAEFSYNEQFF. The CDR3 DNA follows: TGTGCCAGCAGCTTAGCCGAGTTCTCCTACAATGAGCAGTTCTTC.

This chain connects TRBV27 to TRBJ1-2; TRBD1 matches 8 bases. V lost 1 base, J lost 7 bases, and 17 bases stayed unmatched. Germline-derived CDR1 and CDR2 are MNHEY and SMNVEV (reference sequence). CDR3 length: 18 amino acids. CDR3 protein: CASSLYWQGAKLPGGYTF. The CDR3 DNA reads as TGTGCCAGCAGTTTATATTGGCAGGGGGCGAAATTGCCAGGTGGCTACACCTTC.

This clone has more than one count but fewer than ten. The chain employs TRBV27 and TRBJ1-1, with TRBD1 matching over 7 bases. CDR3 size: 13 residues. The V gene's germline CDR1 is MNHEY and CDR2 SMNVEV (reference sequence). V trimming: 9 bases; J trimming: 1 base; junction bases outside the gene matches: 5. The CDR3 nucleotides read TGTGCCAGAAGAACAGGGGCGAACACTGAAGCTTTCTTT. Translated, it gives CARRTGANTEAFF.

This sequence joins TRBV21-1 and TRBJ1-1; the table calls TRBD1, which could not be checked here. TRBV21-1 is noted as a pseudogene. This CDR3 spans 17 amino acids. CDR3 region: CASSHDRDRGMNTEAFF. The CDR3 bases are TGTGCCAGCAGCCACGACCGGGACAGGGGTATGAACACTGAAGCTTTCTTT.

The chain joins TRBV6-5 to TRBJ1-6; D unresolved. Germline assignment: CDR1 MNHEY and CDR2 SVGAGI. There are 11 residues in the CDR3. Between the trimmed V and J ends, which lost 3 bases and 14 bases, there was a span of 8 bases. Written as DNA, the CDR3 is TGTGCCAGCAGTTATGCGGGGACCCTCCACTTT. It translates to CASSYAGTLHF.

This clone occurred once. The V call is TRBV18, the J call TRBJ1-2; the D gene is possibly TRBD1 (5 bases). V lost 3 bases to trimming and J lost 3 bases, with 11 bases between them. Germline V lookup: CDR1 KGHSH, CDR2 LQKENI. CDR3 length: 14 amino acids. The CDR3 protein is CASSPRQFDYGYTF. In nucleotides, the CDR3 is TGTGCCAGCTCACCTAGACAGTTTGACTATGGCTACACCTTC.

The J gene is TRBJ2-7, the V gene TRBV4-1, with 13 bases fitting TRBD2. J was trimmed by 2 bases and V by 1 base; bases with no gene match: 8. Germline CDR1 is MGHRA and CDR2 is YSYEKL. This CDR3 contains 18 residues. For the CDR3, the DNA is TGCGCCAGCAGCCAAGTAATCGGGACTAGCGGGAAGCCCTACGAGCAGTACTTC. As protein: CASSQVIGTSGKPYEQYF.

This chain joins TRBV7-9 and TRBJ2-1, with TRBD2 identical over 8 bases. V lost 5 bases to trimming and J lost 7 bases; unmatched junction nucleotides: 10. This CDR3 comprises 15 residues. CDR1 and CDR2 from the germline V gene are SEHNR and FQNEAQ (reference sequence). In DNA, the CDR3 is TGTGCCAGCAGCCCGCCTAGCGGGCTCGGGAATGAGCAGTTCTTC. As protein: CASSPPSGLGNEQFF.

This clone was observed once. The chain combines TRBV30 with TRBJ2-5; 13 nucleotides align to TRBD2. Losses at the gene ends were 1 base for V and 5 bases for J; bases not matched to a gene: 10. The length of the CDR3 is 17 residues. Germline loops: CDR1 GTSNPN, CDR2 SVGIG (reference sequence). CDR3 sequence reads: CAWSGGLTSGRTETQYF. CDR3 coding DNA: TGTGCCTGGAGTGGAGGGTTGACTAGCGGGAGGACGGAGACCCAGTACTTC.

CDR3: CASSWLAGDYEQYF. CDR3 DNA sequence: TGTGCCAGCAGTTGGCTAGCGGGGGACTACGAGCAGTACTTC. The chain employs TRBV27 and TRBJ2-7; 10 nucleotides align to TRBD2. The CDR3 has 14 residues. V dropped 4 bases and J dropped 3; count of bases not matched to a gene: 3. CDR1 MNHEY and CDR2 SMNVEV come from the germline V gene (reference sequence).

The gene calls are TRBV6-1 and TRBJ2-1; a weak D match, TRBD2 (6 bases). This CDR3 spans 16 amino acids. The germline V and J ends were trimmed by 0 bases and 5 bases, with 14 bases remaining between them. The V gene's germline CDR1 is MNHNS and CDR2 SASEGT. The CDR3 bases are TGTGCCAGCAGTGAAGCGCGGCGGGAAGTCGACAATGAGCAGTTCTTC. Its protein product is CASSEARREVDNEQFF.

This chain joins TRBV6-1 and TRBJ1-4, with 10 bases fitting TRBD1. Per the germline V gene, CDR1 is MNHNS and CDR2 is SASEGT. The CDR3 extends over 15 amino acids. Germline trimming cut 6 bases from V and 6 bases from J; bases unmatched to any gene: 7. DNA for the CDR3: TGTGCCAGCAGGGAGGGGACAGGGGTACATGAAAAACTGTTTTTT. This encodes CASREGTGVHEKLFF.

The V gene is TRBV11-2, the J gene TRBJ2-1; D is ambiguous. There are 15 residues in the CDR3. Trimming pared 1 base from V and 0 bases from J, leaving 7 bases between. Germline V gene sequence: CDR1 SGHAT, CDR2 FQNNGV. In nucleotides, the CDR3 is TGTGCCAGCAGCTTAGTGACAAGCTCCTACAATGAGCAGTTCTTC. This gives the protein CASSLVTSSYNEQFF.

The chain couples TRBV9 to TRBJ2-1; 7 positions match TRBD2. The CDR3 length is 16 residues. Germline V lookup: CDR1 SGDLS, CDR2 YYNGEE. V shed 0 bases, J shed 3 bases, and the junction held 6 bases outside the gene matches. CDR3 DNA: TGTGCCAGCAGCGTAGGCGCGGGAGAGGTCTACAATGAGCAGTTCTTC. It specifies CASSVGAGEVYNEQFF.

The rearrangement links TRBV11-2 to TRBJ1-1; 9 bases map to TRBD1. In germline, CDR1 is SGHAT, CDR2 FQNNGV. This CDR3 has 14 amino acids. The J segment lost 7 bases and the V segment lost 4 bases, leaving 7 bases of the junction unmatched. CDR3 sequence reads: CASSSEGQGSEAFF. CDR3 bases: TGTGCCAGCAGCTCGGAGGGACAGGGTAGTGAAGCTTTCTTT. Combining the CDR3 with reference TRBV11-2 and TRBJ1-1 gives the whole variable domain EAGVAQSPRYKIIEKRQSVAFWCNPISGHATLYWYQQILGQGPKLLIQFQNNGVVDDSQLPKDRFSAERLKGVDSTLKIQPAKLEDSAVYLCASSSEGQGSEAFFGQGTRLTVV.

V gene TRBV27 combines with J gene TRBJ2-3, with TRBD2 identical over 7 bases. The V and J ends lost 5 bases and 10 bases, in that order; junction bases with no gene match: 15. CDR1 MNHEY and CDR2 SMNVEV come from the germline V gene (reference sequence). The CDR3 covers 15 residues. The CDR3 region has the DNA TGTGCCAGCAGTAGTTTCCACGGGCCGGCGGGGGCGCAGTATTTT. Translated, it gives CASSSFHGPAGAQYF.

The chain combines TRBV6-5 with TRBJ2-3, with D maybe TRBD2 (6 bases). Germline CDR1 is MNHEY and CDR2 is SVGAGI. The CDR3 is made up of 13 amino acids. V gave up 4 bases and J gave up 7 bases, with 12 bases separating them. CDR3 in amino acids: CASSWGDLNTQYF. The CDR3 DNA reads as TGTGCCAGCAGTTGGGGGGATTTAAATACGCAGTATTTT.

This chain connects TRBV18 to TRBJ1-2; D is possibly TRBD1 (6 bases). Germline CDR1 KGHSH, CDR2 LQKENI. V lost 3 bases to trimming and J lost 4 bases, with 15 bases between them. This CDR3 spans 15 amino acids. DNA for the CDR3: TGTGCCAGCTCACCTCCGGGGGGCGGAGGCTATGGCTACACCTTC. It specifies CASSPPGGGGYGYTF.

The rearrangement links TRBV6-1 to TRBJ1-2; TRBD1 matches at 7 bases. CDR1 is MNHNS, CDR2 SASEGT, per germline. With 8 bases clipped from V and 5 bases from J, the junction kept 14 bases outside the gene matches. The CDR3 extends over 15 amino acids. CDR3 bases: TGTGCCAGCTCTCGACAGGGCCTTGGGGGGTATGGCTACACCTTC. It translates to CASSRQGLGGYGYTF.

CDR3: CASSQTTGDYGYTF. The CDR3 bases are TGTGCCAGCAGTCAGACGACAGGGGACTATGGCTACACCTTC. The V call is TRBV2, the J call TRBJ1-2; the match to TRBD1 covers 8 bases. The junction had 5 bases not matched to a gene; V was cut back by 5 bases and J by 3 bases. Germline CDR1 and CDR2: SNHLY and FYNNEI. The CDR3 has 14 residues.

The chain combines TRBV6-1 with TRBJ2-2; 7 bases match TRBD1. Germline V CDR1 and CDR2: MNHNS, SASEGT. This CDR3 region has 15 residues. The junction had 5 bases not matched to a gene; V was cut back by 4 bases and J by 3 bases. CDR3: CASSGVRGHTGELFF. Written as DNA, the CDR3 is TGTGCCAGCAGTGGTGTAAGGGGGCACACCGGGGAGCTGTTTTTT.